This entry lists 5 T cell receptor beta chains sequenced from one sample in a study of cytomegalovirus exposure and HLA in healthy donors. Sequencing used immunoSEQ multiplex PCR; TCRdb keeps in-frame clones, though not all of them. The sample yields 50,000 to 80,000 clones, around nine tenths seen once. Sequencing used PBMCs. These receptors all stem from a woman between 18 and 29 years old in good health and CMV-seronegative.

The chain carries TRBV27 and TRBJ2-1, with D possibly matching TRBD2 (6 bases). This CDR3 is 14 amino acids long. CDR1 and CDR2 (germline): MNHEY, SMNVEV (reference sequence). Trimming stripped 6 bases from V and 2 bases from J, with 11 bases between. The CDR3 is CASSLGGPYNEQFF. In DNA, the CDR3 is TGTGCCAGCAGCTTGGGGGGACCCTACAATGAGCAGTTCTTC.

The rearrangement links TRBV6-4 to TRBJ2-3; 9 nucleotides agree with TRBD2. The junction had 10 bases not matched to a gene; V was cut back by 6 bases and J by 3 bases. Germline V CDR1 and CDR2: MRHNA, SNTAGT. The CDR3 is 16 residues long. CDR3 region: CASSDDSGSPTDTQYF. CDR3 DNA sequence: TGTGCCAGCAGCGACGATAGCGGGAGTCCAACAGATACGCAGTATTTT.

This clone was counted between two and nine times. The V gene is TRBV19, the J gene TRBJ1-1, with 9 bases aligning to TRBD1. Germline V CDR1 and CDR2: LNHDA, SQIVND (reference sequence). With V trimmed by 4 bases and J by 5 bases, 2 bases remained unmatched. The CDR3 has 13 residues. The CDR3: CASSKTGGTEAFF. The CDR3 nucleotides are TGTGCCAGTAGTAAGACAGGGGGAACTGAAGCTTTCTTT. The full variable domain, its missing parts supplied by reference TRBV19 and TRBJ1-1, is DGGITQSPKYLFRKEGQNVTLSCEQNLNHDAMYWYRQDPGQGLRLIYYSQIVNDFQKGDIAEGYSVSREKKESFPLTVTSAQKNPTAFYLCASSKTGGTEAFFGQGTRLTVV.

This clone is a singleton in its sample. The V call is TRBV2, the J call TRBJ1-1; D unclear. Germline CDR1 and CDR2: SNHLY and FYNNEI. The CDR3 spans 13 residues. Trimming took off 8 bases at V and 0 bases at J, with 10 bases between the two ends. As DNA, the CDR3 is TGTGCCAGCGTAGCAGAGATGAACACTGAAGCTTTCTTT. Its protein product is CASVAEMNTEAFF.

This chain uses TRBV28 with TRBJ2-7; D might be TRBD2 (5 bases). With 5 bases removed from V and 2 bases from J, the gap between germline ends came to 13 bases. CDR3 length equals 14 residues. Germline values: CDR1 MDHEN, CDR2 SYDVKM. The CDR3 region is CASSNFEGTYEQYF. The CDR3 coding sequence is TGTGCCAGCAGTAACTTCGAGGGCACCTACGAGCAGTACTTC.